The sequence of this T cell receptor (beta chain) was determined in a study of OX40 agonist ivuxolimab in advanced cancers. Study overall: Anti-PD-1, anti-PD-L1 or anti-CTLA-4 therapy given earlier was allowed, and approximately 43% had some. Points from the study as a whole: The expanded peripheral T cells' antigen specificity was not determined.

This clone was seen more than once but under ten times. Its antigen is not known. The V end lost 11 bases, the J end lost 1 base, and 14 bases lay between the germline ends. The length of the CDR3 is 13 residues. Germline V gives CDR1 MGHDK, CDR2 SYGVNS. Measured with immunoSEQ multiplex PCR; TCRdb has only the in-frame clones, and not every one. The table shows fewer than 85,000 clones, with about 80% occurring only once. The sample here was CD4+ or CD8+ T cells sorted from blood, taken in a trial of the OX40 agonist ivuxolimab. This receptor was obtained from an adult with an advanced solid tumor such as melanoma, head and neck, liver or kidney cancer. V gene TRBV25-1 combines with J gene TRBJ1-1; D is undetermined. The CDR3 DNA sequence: TGTGCCGCAGGCCCCCTGGGGAACACTGAAGCTTTCTTT. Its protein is CAAGPLGNTEAFF.